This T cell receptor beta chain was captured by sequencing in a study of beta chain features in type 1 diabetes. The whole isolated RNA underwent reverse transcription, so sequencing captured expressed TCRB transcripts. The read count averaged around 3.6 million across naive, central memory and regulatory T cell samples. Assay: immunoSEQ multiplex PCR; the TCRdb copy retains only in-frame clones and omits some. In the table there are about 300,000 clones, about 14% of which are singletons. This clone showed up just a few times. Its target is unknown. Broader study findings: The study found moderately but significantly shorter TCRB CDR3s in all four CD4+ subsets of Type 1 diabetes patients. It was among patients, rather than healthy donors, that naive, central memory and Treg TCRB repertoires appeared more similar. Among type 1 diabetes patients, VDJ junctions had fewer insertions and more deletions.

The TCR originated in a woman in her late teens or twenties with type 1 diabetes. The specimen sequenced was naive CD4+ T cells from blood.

The CDR3 here is CASSDRGGGQETQYF. Here the CDR3 DNA reads TGTGCCAGCAGCGACAGGGGGGGCGGGCAAGAGACCCAGTACTTC. This chain uses TRBV6-5 with TRBJ2-5, with 9 bases lining up with TRBD1. CDR3 length: 15 amino acids. The J segment lost 2 bases and the V segment lost 6 bases, leaving 7 bases of the junction unmatched. The V gene's germline CDR1 is MNHEY and CDR2 SVGAGI.